What follows is one T cell receptor (beta chain) and its context. V was shortened by 6 bases and J by 7 bases, with 25 bases between the two germline ends. The CDR3 totals 16 residues. This sample was included in a study of blood T cell repertoires in COVID-19. Study in general: The samples span acute and convalescent COVID-19 from the United States, Italy and Spain. T cells, B-cell-depleted T cells, or PBMCs supplied cDNA or gDNA.

Original analysis: Using reference gene primer amplification, nucleated cell counts were estimated. Using immunoSEQ multiplex PCR, the repertoire was profiled, and TCRdb retains in-frame clones only, with some absent. Clone size and the V and J calls come from that table; the DNA yielded D and trimming. The sample comprises about 330,000 clones, 80% to 90% of which are singletons, and 9.9% rests with the top ten. Seattle patients were enrolled during active infection and followed longitudinally. This receptor was obtained from a man under 40 with COVID-19, enrolled during active disease. The gene calls are TRBV23-1 and TRBJ2-7, with a possible D match to TRBD1 (5 bases). TRBV23-1 is given ORF status, its function remaining uncertain. Sequencing input: peripheral blood. CDR3 protein: CASSQKQALLLWEQYF. In DNA, the CDR3 is TGCGCCAGCAGCCAGAAACAGGCTCTCCTGCTGTGGGAGCAGTACTTC.